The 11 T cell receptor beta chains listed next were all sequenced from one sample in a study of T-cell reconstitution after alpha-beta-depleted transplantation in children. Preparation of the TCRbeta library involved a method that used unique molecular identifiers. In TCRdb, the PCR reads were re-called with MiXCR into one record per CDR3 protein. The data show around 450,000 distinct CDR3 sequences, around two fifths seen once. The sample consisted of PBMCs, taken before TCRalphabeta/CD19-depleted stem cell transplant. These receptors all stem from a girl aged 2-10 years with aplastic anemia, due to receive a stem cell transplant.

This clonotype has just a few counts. The CDR3 sequence is CASSIGSSGANVLTF. CDR3 nucleotides: TGTGCCAGTAGTATCGGGAGCTCTGGGGCCAACGTCCTGACTTTC. This chain joins TRBV19 and TRBJ2-6; D possibly corresponds to TRBD2 (6 bases). Trimming took off 3 bases at V and 0 bases at J, with 6 bases between the two ends. CDR1 and CDR2 from the germline V gene are LNHDA and SQIVND (reference sequence). The CDR3 is 15 amino acids.

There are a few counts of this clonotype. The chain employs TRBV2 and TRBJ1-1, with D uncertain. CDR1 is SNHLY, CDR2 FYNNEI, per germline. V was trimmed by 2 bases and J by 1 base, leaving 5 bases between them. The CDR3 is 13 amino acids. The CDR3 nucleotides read TGTGCCAGCAGTGAATGGGGGAACACTGAAGCTTTCTTT. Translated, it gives CASSEWGNTEAFF.

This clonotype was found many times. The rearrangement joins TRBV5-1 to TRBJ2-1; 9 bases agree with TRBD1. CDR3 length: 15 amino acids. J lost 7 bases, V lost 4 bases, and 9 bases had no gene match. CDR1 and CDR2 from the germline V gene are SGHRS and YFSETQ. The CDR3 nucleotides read TGCGCCAGCAGCCCCCGGGACAGGGTAATAAATGAGCAGTTCTTC. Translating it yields CASSPRDRVINEQFF.

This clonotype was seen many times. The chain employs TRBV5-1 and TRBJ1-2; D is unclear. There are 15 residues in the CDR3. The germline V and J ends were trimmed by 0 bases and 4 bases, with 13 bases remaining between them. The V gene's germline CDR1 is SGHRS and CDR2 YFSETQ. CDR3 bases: TGCGCCAGCAGCTTGGTTACGGACGGAACCTATGGCTACACCTTC. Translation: CASSLVTDGTYGYTF.

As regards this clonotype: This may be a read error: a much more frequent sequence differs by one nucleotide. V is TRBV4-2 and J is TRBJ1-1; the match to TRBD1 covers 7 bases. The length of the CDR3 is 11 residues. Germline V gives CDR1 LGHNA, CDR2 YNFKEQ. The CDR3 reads CASGQDRVAFF. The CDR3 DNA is TGTGCCAGCGGCCAAGACAGGGTAGCTTTCTTT.

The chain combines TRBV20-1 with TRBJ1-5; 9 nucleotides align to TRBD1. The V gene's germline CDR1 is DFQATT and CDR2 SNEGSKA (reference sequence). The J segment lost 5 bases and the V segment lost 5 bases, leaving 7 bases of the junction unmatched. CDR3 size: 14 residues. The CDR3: CSARPGQGDQPQHF. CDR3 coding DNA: TGCAGTGCTCGTCCGGGACAGGGAGATCAGCCCCAGCATTTT.

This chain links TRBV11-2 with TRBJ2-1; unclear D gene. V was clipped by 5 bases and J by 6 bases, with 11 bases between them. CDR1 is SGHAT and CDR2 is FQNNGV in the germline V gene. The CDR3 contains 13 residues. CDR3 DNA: TGTGCCAGCAGCCCGGGTCGACCCAATGAGCAGTTCTTC. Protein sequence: CASSPGRPNEQFF. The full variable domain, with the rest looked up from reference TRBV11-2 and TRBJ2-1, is EAGVAQSPRYKIIEKRQSVAFWCNPISGHATLYWYQQILGQGPKLLIQFQNNGVVDDSQLPKDRFSAERLKGVDSTLKIQPAKLEDSAVYLCASSPGRPNEQFFGPGTRLTVL.

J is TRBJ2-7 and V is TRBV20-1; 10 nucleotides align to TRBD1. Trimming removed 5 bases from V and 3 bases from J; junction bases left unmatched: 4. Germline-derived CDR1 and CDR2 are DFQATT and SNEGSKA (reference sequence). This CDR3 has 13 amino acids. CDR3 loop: CSAERTGGYEQYF. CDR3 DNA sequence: TGCAGTGCTGAGAGGACAGGGGGCTACGAGCAGTACTTC.

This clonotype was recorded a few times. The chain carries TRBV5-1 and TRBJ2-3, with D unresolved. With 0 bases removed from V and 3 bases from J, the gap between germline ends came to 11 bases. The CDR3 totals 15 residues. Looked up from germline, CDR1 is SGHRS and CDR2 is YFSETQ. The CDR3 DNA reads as TGCGCCAGCAGCTTGGCCGGTCTAGGAACAGATACGCAGTATTTT. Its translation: CASSLAGLGTDTQYF.

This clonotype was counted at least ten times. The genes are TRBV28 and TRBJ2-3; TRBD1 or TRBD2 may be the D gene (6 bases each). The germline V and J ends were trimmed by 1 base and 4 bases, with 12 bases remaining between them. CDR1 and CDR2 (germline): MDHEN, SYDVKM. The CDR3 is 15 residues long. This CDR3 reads CASSLFRGRPDTQYF. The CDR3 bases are TGTGCCAGCAGTTTATTTCGGGGGCGGCCAGATACGCAGTATTTT.

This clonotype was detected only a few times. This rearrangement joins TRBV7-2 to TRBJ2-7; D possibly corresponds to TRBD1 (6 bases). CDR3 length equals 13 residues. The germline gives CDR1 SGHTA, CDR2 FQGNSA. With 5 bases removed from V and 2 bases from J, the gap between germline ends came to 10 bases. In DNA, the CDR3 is TGTGCCAGCAGCCATGGACAGCCCTACGAGCAGTACTTC. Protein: CASSHGQPYEQYF.